This is a list of T cell receptor beta chains from one sample in a study of naive and memory T cell subsets. TCRdb itself ran the UMI-ligation and nested PCR reads through MiXCR, one entry per CDR3 protein. The profile shows 130,000 or so distinct CDR3 sequences, 36% of them singletons. Material: central memory CD4+ T cells from blood. The receptors were gathered from a human donor in good health. Each CDR3 is given with its conserved first and last residue. D genes are given only for firm matches.

d_gene: -
len: 13
v_gene: TRBV11-1
j_gene: TRBJ2-7
CDR3aa: CASSPEHGYEQYF

d_gene: -
len: 15
v_gene: TRBV24-1
j_gene: TRBJ2-2
CDR3aa: CATSRATGTTGELFF

d_gene: -
len: 14
v_gene: TRBV7-3
j_gene: TRBJ2-1
CDR3aa: CASSLKGWGDEQFF

d_gene: TRBD2
len: 13
v_gene: TRBV28
j_gene: TRBJ2-1
CDR3aa: CASSLSSGWVWFF

d_gene: TRBD2
len: 16
v_gene: TRBV6-6
j_gene: TRBJ2-5
CDR3aa: CASRHVAGDHQETQYF

d_gene: -
len: 13
v_gene: TRBV18
j_gene: TRBJ2-1
CDR3aa: CASSPQRINEQFF

d_gene: TRBD2
len: 18
v_gene: TRBV5-1
j_gene: TRBJ2-3
CDR3aa: CASSLRLAGTLSTDTQYF

d_gene: -
len: 16
v_gene: TRBV10-3
j_gene: TRBJ2-7
CDR3aa: CAISGPTGGRDYEQYF

d_gene: -
len: 15
v_gene: TRBV5-1
j_gene: TRBJ2-1
CDR3aa: CASRGRESSYNEQFF

d_gene: -
len: 15
v_gene: TRBV28
j_gene: TRBJ1-6
CDR3aa: CASSSRRGANSPLHF

d_gene: -
len: 14
v_gene: TRBV15
j_gene: TRBJ2-5
CDR3aa: CATSRDRREETQYF

d_gene: TRBD2
len: 16
v_gene: TRBV7-2
j_gene: TRBJ2-7
CDR3aa: CASSLAGGVSGYEQYF

d_gene: -
len: 14
v_gene: TRBV20-1
j_gene: TRBJ1-5
CDR3aa: CSAVPQGGNQPQHF

d_gene: TRBD2
len: 14
v_gene: TRBV10-1
j_gene: TRBJ2-5
CDR3aa: CASSEGLAGATQYF

d_gene: TRBD2
len: 17
v_gene: TRBV11-3
j_gene: TRBJ2-2
CDR3aa: CASSHGLAGHLTGELFF

d_gene: -
len: 13
v_gene: TRBV3-1
j_gene: TRBJ2-1
CDR3aa: CASSQDLWHEQFF

d_gene: -
len: 15
v_gene: TRBV5-1
j_gene: TRBJ1-4
CDR3aa: CASSLADGPNEKLFF

d_gene: -
len: 12
v_gene: TRBV20-1
j_gene: TRBJ2-7
CDR3aa: CSASPGSHEQYF

d_gene: TRBD2
len: 15
v_gene: TRBV20-1
j_gene: TRBJ2-3
CDR3aa: CSALLTSGTRDTQYF

d_gene: TRBD1
len: 15
v_gene: TRBV23-1
j_gene: TRBJ2-4
CDR3aa: CASRQKDRAQNIQYF

d_gene: -
len: 15
v_gene: TRBV7-9
j_gene: TRBJ2-2
CDR3aa: CASSLWEPNTGELFF

d_gene: TRBD2
len: 13
v_gene: TRBV19
j_gene: TRBJ2-5
CDR3aa: CATRTSETETQYF

d_gene: TRBD2
len: 12
v_gene: TRBV29-1
j_gene: TRBJ2-5
CDR3aa: CSGGGEQETQYF

d_gene: -
len: 14
v_gene: TRBV28
j_gene: TRBJ1-4
CDR3aa: CASSLGAYFEKLFF

d_gene: TRBD2
len: 15
v_gene: TRBV7-2
j_gene: TRBJ2-2
CDR3aa: CASSQLAGFTGELFF

d_gene: TRBD2
len: 15
v_gene: TRBV15
j_gene: TRBJ2-1
CDR3aa: CATSRGGTSGTEQFF

d_gene: -
len: 11
v_gene: TRBV7-8
j_gene: TRBJ1-3
CDR3aa: CASSLGGVPKF

d_gene: -
len: 15
v_gene: TRBV15
j_gene: TRBJ2-7
CDR3aa: CATSISGTHSYEQYF

d_gene: TRBD2
len: 16
v_gene: TRBV15
j_gene: TRBJ2-1
CDR3aa: CATSRGRTSGGNEQFF

d_gene: -
len: 13
v_gene: TRBV10-3
j_gene: TRBJ1-1
CDR3aa: CAIERQLNTEAFF

d_gene: -
len: 14
v_gene: TRBV3-1
j_gene: TRBJ2-6
CDR3aa: CASSQSPGANVLTF

d_gene: -
len: 14
v_gene: TRBV20-1
j_gene: TRBJ2-7
CDR3aa: CSADGSESSYEQYF

d_gene: TRBD1
len: 11
v_gene: TRBV28
j_gene: TRBJ2-7
CDR3aa: CASRHRDRVYF

d_gene: -
len: 13
v_gene: TRBV7-9
j_gene: TRBJ1-6
CDR3aa: CASRIETGSPLHF

d_gene: TRBD2
len: 13
v_gene: TRBV6-2/TRBV6-3
j_gene: TRBJ2-7
CDR3aa: CASKKRDLYEQYF

d_gene: -
len: 15
v_gene: TRBV5-1
j_gene: TRBJ2-7
CDR3aa: CASSFGSATTYEQYF

d_gene: TRBD2
len: 19
v_gene: TRBV7-6
j_gene: TRBJ2-7
CDR3aa: CASSSELAGGPRGNYEQYF

d_gene: -
len: 16
v_gene: TRBV7-8
j_gene: TRBJ1-2
CDR3aa: CASSLGSGGSDYGYTF

d_gene: TRBD2
len: 16
v_gene: TRBV5-1
j_gene: TRBJ2-7
CDR3aa: CASSLTSGGNRYEQYF

d_gene: TRBD2
len: 16
v_gene: TRBV28
j_gene: TRBJ2-1
CDR3aa: CASSSDSGRIYNEQFF

d_gene: -
len: 12
v_gene: TRBV29-1
j_gene: TRBJ2-5
CDR3aa: CSVSSAKETQYF

d_gene: -
len: 13
v_gene: TRBV7-2
j_gene: TRBJ2-3
CDR3aa: CASSSETRFGQYF

d_gene: -
len: 16
v_gene: TRBV12-3/TRBV12-4
j_gene: TRBJ2-4
CDR3aa: CASSTLTVLSLNIQYF

d_gene: -
len: 14
v_gene: TRBV18
j_gene: TRBJ1-2
CDR3aa: CASSPPLRVYGYTF

d_gene: -
len: 12
v_gene: TRBV29-1
j_gene: TRBJ2-4
CDR3aa: CSVEGQDYIQYF

d_gene: -
len: 16
v_gene: TRBV18
j_gene: TRBJ2-3
CDR3aa: CASSPMIVQTTDTRYF

d_gene: TRBD1
len: 16
v_gene: TRBV20-1
j_gene: TRBJ1-6
CDR3aa: CSARDSKTGGNSPLHF